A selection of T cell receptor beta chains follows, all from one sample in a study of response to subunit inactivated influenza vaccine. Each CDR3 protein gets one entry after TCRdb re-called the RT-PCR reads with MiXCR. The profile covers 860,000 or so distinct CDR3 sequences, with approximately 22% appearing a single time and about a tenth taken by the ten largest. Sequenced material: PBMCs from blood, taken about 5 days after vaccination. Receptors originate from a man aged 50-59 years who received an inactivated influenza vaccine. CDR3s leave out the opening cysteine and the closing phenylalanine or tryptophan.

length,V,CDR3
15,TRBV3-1,ASSQDRLASSYNEQF
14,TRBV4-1,ASSQVDWGVHYEQY
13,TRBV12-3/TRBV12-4,ASSLERPRDNEQF
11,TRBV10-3,AISLAVTDTQY
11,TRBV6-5,ASSNRQGMEAF
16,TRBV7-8,ASSLVRQGVGYQETQY
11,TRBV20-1,SASADGAETQY
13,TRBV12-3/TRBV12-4,ASSLRLVGSDTQY
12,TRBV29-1,SVLGLVILDTQY
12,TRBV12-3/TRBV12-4,ASRSSGTNNEQF
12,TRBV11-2,ASSPGAIGEKLF
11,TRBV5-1,ASSSLTGYEQY
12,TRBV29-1,SVRTNTNTGELF
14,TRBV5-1,ASSPGTGRNNSPLH
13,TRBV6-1,ASSAGTFLNNEQF
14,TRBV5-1,ASSHGTGSGANVLN
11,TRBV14,ASSQEKVDEQY
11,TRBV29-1,SVGGSSDNEQF
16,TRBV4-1,ASSQGSIRGRGNQPQH
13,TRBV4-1,ASRGLAGVGNEQF